A single sample gave rise to the 6 T cell receptor beta chains below, sequenced in a study of cytomegalovirus exposure and HLA in healthy donors. Both 60 Vbeta primers and 13 Jbeta primers went into the PCR. Produced via immunoSEQ multiplex PCR; TCRdb's table is partial and in-frame only. This table holds about 130,000 clones, 77% found once. The specimen was PBMCs. These receptors all come from a male donor in good health and CMV-seropositive.

The chain uses TRBV29-1 and TRBJ2-3, with 9 nucleotides matching TRBD1. V shed 2 bases and J 3 bases; nucleotides not matched to a gene: 6. This CDR3 is built from 15 residues. Germline V gives CDR1 SQVTM, CDR2 ANQGSEA. The CDR3 here is CSVEFRGQGTDTQYF. The CDR3 nucleotides are TGCAGCGTTGAATTTAGGGGACAGGGAACAGATACGCAGTATTTT.

This clone has just one count. V usage is TRBV5-4 and J usage is TRBJ1-1; tentatively, D is TRBD1 (5 bases). Germline CDR1 is SGHNT and CDR2 is YYREEE (reference sequence). The CDR3 is 13 residues long. V was trimmed by 4 bases and J by 0 bases, leaving 7 bases between them. Here the CDR3 DNA reads TGTGCCAGCAGCCCAGGGATGAACACTGAAGCTTTCTTT. This sequence encodes CASSPGMNTEAFF.

The chain links TRBV11-3 to TRBJ2-5; 7 bases align to TRBD2. Losses at the gene ends were 3 bases for V and 4 bases for J; bases not matched to a gene: 5. This CDR3 is built from 14 residues. CDR1 is SGHNT and CDR2 is YENEEA in the germline V gene. The CDR3: CASSFGGGRETQYF. The CDR3 DNA sequence: TGTGCCAGCAGCTTCGGAGGCGGGAGAGAGACCCAGTACTTC. The full variable domain, with the rest looked up from reference TRBV11-3 and TRBJ2-5, is EAGVVQSPRYKIIEKKQPVAFWCNPISGHNTLYWYLQNLGQGPELLIRYENEEAVDDSQLPKDRFSAERLKGVDSTLKIQPAELGDSAVYLCASSFGGGRETQYFGPGTRLLVL.

Note on this clone: Compared with germline, one end of the junction differs, possibly owing to a read error. The V and J genes are TRBV5-1 and TRBJ1-1; 11 nucleotides match TRBD1. There are 16 residues in the CDR3. Germline V gene lookup returns CDR1 SGHRS and CDR2 YFSETQ. CDR3 sequence (DNA): TGCGCCGGCAGCTTGGCCGGGACAGGGGGTAATCCTGAAGCTTTCTTT. Translated: CAGSLAGTGGNPEAFF.

J is TRBJ2-3 and V is TRBV7-9, with D tentatively TRBD2 (6 bases). Germline V gene data show CDR1 as SEHNR and CDR2 as FQNEAQ (reference sequence). Between the trimmed V and J ends, which lost 5 bases and 7 bases, there was a span of 13 bases. The length of the CDR3 is 13 residues. CDR3 region: CASSPRTTHTQYF. Here the CDR3 DNA reads TGTGCCAGCAGCCCCCGGACTACTCATACGCAGTATTTT.

This clone has just one count. The V call is TRBV5-6, the J call TRBJ2-3; TRBD1 matches 7 bases. This CDR3 is built from 16 residues. The V gene end was trimmed by 2 bases and the J gene end by 2 bases; junction bases not matched to a gene: 8. Germline V gene data show CDR1 as SGHDT and CDR2 as YYEEEE. CDR3 loop: CASSFDRVPNTDTQYF. CDR3 DNA: TGTGCCAGCAGCTTTGACAGGGTCCCCAACACAGATACGCAGTATTTT.